The rows below give T cell receptor beta chains drawn from one sample of a study of shared clonotypes between healthy human individuals. TCRdb's table, derived via immunoSEQ multiplex PCR, lists solely in-frame clones and lacks some. The table shows roughly 2.4 million clones, with about 94% occurring only once. Material: naive CD4+ T cells sorted from blood. All receptors derive from a man between 18 and 29 years old in good health. Both conserved end residues are part of each CDR3.

TRBV28	8	TRBJ1-1	CATTGPIF
TRBV5-4	15	TRBJ1-3	CASSSGQREGNTIYF
TRBV5-5	17	TRBJ2-6	CASRPGNPGAGANVLTF
TRBV5-4	14	TRBJ1-2	CASSLPGQVYGYTF
TRBV4-3	16	TRBJ2-5	CASSQDRGVFKETQYF
TRBV11-2	16	TRBJ2-7	CASSNGGGSRSYEQYF
TRBV28	12	TRBJ2-7	CASSSPGYEQYF
TRBV4-3	16	TRBJ2-5	CASSQETGRGGETQYF
TRBV19	15	TRBJ1-4	CASSNGEATNEKLFF
TRBV10-2	15	TRBJ1-4	CASSLTDATNEKLFF
TRBV5-8	13	TRBJ1-2	CASSLSVGAGYTF
TRBV6-5	15	TRBJ2-5	CASSHGPDLQETQYF
TRBV19	10	TRBJ2-3	CATGTDTQYF
TRBV6-8	14	TRBJ1-5	CASSAGVGNQPQHF
TRBV6-6	15	TRBJ2-3	CASTPFGGNTDTQYF
TRBV6-5	13	TRBJ2-2	CASSPLGTGELFF
TRBV30	19	TRBJ1-6	CAWSQDRSLGRAVFSPLHF
TRBV9	14	TRBJ2-3	CASSVATATDTQYF
TRBV6-6	12	TRBJ1-1	CASIGRATKAFF
TRBV19	14	TRBJ2-2	CASSRTGGTGELFF
TRBV2	10	TRBJ1-1	CASRAVEAFF
TRBV19	16	TRBJ1-2	CASSSGTGRKDYGYTF
TRBV2	15	TRBJ1-2	CASSDDRGYNYGYTF
TRBV11-2	16	TRBJ1-1	CASSLDTGAKGTEAFF